A selection of T cell receptor beta chains follows, all from one sample in a study of metastatic and nonmetastatic thyroid tumors. TCRdb ran MiXCR on the PCR reads. The data hold under 95,000 clones, with 8% to 9.5% observed a single time. Sequenced sample: blood. Receptors were obtained from a female donor with papillary thyroid cancer or a benign thyroid nodule (not recorded which). Some clones in this sample may be carry-over from other donors' samples. Each CDR3 is given with its conserved first and last residue. Each record gives: V gene, J gene, CDR3 protein.

TRBV19	TRBJ1-5	CASSRTGDFNQPQHF
TRBV11-2	TRBJ2-3	CASSPRLAGGTLDTQYF
TRBV20-1	TRBJ2-3	CSARRLTDTQYF
TRBV5-6	TRBJ2-2	CASSFGANTGELFF
TRBV18	TRBJ2-5	CASSDQRAETQYF
TRBV15	TRBJ2-7	CATSRVDEQYF
TRBV2	TRBJ1-5	CASSAGTGGQPQHF
TRBV6-4	TRBJ1-6	CASSRGGGENSPLHF
TRBV7-6	TRBJ2-7	CASSFDISYEQYF
TRBV2	TRBJ2-7	CASSGLGAGSYEQYF
TRBV6-1	TRBJ2-1	CASSDRTNVLYNEQFF
TRBV6-1	TRBJ1-6	CASSTQTGDPLHF
TRBV5-1	TRBJ2-7	CASSLNPGYEQYF
TRBV7-9	TRBJ2-5	CASSLLGETQYF
TRBV28	TRBJ1-1	CASSLITPNTEAFF
TRBV5-1	TRBJ2-2	CASSFVCGNTGELFF
TRBV30	TRBJ1-5	CAWSVGGAGQPQHF
TRBV20-1	TRBJ1-2	CSASPNGRNYGYTF
TRBV6-2/TRBV6-3	TRBJ2-7	CASSHLGNEQYF
TRBV19	TRBJ2-7	CASISHSYEQYF
TRBV7-8	TRBJ1-6	CASSLGPGQKTPLHF
TRBV9	TRBJ2-3	CASSVSVHTDTQYF
TRBV6-1	TRBJ2-3	CASRVAGGITDTQYF